The present entry profiles one T cell receptor (beta chain) with its context. Its specificity is unknown. The data stem from a study of cytomegalovirus exposure and HLA in healthy donors. Study outcomes and limitations: Overall, approximately 150 TCR beta chains were annotated as cytomegalovirus-associated. The TCR clusters that emerged in the first cohort tended, a later analysis found, to co-occur in the approximately 110 validation repertoires. CMV antigen specificity was confirmed in vitro for a few CMV-associated chains.

Donors were drawn from the approximately 110-subject validation cohort, separate from the roughly 670-subject first cohort. V was shortened by 1 base and J by 1 base, with 8 bases between the two germline ends. The CDR3 extends over 15 amino acids. The germline V gene has CDR1 SGDLS and CDR2 YYNGEE. Sequencing was performed with immunoSEQ multiplex PCR; in TCRdb, only in-frame clones are kept and a portion is missing. The table records about 140,000 clones, about 87% of them present only once. This chain connects TRBV9 to TRBJ2-2; D is ambiguous. The TCR sequence derives from a man in his late teens or twenties in good health and CMV-seropositive. Sequencing input: PBMCs. The chain's CDR3 is CASSVTRWNTGELFF. CDR3 DNA sequence: TGTGCCAGCAGCGTAACGCGGTGGAACACCGGGGAGCTGTTTTTT.